The rows below give T cell receptor beta chains drawn from one sample of a study of HIV-infected patients and healthy controls. TCRdb re-derived calls from the 5' RACE reads in MiXCR, one entry per CDR3 protein. Found here are over 55,000 distinct CDR3 sequences, about 17% of them singletons; the top ten hold approximately 5%. Specimen: CD4+ T cells from blood. The source of these receptors is a human donor in good health. CDR3s include the opening cysteine and the closing phenylalanine or tryptophan.

j_call cdr3_length v_call cdr3_aa
TRBJ2-3 13 TRBV5-4 CASSLDQGATQYF
TRBJ2-2 16 TRBV7-2 CASSLRASGHTGELFF
TRBJ2-1 15 TRBV6-2/TRBV6-3 CASSYAPGGKGEQFF
TRBJ1-5 17 TRBV27 CASSLFSLSPTNQPQHF
TRBJ2-5 15 TRBV11-2 CASSPNRFQAETQYF
TRBJ1-1 14 TRBV7-9 CASTRGPRGNEAFF
TRBJ2-2 14 TRBV6-2/TRBV6-3 CASIRGLRTGELFF
TRBJ2-1 13 TRBV5-1 CASSLGQGYEQFF
TRBJ1-1 14 TRBV19 CASSVQGKNTEAFF
TRBJ2-7 18 TRBV9 CASSVGPLRLAGVGEQYF
TRBJ2-2 16 TRBV24-1 CATSDLEGPNTGELFF
TRBJ2-7 13 TRBV10-3 CAISEYSSYEQYF
TRBJ2-5 15 TRBV20-1 CSARGTSGGDETQYF
TRBJ2-1 14 TRBV21-1 CASSSGLAGKEQFF
TRBJ2-5 14 TRBV5-4 CASSSRGPQETQYF
TRBJ2-7 13 TRBV7-2 CASSLRLAGEQYF
TRBJ1-1 13 TRBV18 CASSGPDGPWAFF
TRBJ2-7 12 TRBV5-1 CASSPDLYEQYF